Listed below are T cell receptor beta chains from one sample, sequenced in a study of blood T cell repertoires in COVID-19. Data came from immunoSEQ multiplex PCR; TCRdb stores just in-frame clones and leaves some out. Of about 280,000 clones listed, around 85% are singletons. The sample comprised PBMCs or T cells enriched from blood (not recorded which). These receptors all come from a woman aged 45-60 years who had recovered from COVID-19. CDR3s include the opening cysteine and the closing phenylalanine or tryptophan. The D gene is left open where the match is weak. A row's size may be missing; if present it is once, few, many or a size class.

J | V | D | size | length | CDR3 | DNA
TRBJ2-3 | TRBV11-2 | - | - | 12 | CASSFRTGTQYF | TGTGCCAGCAGCTTTAGGACTGGGACGCAGTATTTT
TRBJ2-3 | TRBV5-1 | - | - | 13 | CASSRGYTDTQYF | TGCGCCAGCAGCCGCGGTTACACAGATACGCAGTATTTT
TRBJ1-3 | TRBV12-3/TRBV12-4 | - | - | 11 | CASSFRGTIYF | TGTGCCAGCAGTTTCCGGGGCACCATATATTTT
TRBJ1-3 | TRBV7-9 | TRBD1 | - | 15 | CASSGGTVSGNTIYF | TGTGCCAGCAGCGGTGGGACAGTCTCTGGAAACACCATATATTTT
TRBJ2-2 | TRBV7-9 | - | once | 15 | CASTPQASNTGELFF | TGTGCCAGCACTCCCCAGGCTTCGAACACCGGGGAGCTGTTTTTT
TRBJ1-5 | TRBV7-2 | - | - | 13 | CASSFDYSQPQHF | TGTGCCAGCAGCTTTGACTACAGCCAGCCCCAGCATTTT
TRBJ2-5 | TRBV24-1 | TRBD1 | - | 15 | CATSGHGQGRETQYF | TGTGCCACCAGTGGCCACGGACAGGGGAGGGAGACCCAGTACTTC
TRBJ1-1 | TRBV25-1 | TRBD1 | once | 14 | CASSPTGGRTEAFF | TGTGCCAGCAGTCCGACAGGGGGGAGGACTGAAGCTTTCTTT
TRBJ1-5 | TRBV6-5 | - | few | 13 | CASSPSRGQPQHF | TGTGCCAGCAGTCCGAGCAGGGGCCAGCCCCAGCATTTT
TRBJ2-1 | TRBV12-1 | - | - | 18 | CASSFPGLLKSSYNEQFF | TGTGCCAGCAGCTTCCCGGGACTCCTTAAGAGCTCCTACAATGAGCAGTTCTTC
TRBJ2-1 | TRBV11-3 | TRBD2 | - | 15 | CASSSRLASYNEQFF | TGTGCCAGCAGCTCGAGACTAGCGAGTTACAATGAGCAGTTCTTC
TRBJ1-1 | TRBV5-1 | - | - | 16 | CASSGKSGVGNTEAFF | TGCGCCAGCAGCGGAAAATCGGGGGTGGGGAACACTGAAGCTTTCTTT
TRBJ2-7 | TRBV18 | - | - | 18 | CASSPGAGSGQSSYEQYF | TGTGCCAGCTCACCAGGGGCAGGGTCGGGTCAGAGCTCCTACGAGCAGTACTTC
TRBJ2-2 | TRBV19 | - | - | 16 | CASSPSRALNTGELFF | TGTGCCAGTAGCCCTTCGAGGGCTTTGAACACCGGGGAGCTGTTTTTT
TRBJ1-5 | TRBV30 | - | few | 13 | CAWDTDSNQPQHF | TGTGCCTGGGATACAGATAGCAATCAGCCCCAGCATTTT
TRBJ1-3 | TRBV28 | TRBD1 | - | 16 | CASTFGSGQSRNTIYF | TGTGCCAGCACCTTTGGATCGGGACAGAGCCGAAACACCATATATTTT